These T cell receptor beta chains were read from a single sample in a study of T cell clones after liver transplantation. Using immunoSEQ multiplex PCR, the repertoire was profiled, and TCRdb retains in-frame clones only, with some absent. The table lists approximately 100,000 clones, 82% of them singletons. This sample comprised CD4+ T cells from blood, obtained before liver transplant. The receptor set was obtained from a human donor who received a liver transplant. Both conserved end residues are part of each CDR3. D genes are given only for firm matches. Clone size appears in some rows only: once, few, many, or a class for an expanded clone.

D | J | size | V | CDR3 | DNA
NA | TRBJ2-7 | few | TRBV5-8 | CASSPNGRAFLREQYF | TGTGCCAGCAGCCCAAACGGTAGGGCTTTCCTGCGCGAGCAGTACTTC
NA | TRBJ2-3 | NA | TRBV10-2 | CASSRPQRTDTQYF | TGCGCCAGCAGCCGACCCCAACGCACAGATACGCAGTATTTT
TRBD1 | TRBJ2-1 | NA | TRBV4-3 | CASSQGQGANYNEQFF | TGCGCCAGCAGCCAAGGGCAGGGGGCAAACTACAATGAGCAGTTCTTC
TRBD2 | TRBJ2-3 | NA | TRBV11-2 | CASSLGGLAGLSDTQYF | TGTGCCAGCAGCTTAGGGGGACTAGCGGGACTTTCAGATACGCAGTATTTT
NA | TRBJ1-2 | NA | TRBV4-3 | CASSQEVQVTVTRDYGYTF | TGCGCCAGCAGCCAAGAAGTCCAGGTTACCGTTACCCGGGACTATGGCTACACCTTC
TRBD2 | TRBJ2-7 | NA | TRBV25-1 | CASRTSGGLYEQYF | TGTGCCAGCAGGACTAGCGGGGGCCTTTACGAGCAGTACTTC
NA | TRBJ1-1 | once | TRBV29-1 | CSVADRPNTEAFF | TGCAGCGTCGCAGACAGACCTAACACTGAAGCTTTCTTT
NA | TRBJ1-1 | few | TRBV27 | CASTNPGRANTEAFF | TGTGCCAGCACCAACCCAGGGAGGGCGAACACTGAAGCTTTCTTT
TRBD1 | TRBJ1-1 | few | TRBV19 | CASSEQGMYTEAFF | TGTGCCAGTAGTGAACAGGGGATGTACACTGAAGCTTTCTTT
NA | TRBJ1-1 | NA | TRBV30 | CAWSLTENTEAFF | TGTGCCTGGAGTTTAACAGAGAACACTGAAGCTTTCTTT
NA | TRBJ2-5 | NA | TRBV7-7 | CASSLAGLQETQYF | TGTGCCAGCAGCTTAGCGGGTCTCCAAGAGACCCAGTACTTC
NA | TRBJ2-7 | NA | TRBV2 | CARQGLVSEEQYF | TGTGCCAGGCAGGGCTTAGTCTCGGAGGAGCAGTACTTC
TRBD1 | TRBJ2-5 | NA | TRBV29-1 | CSVEKTGDGETQYF | TGCAGCGTCGAAAAGACAGGGGACGGAGAGACCCAGTACTTC
TRBD2 | TRBJ2-3 | NA | TRBV7-8 | CASSFTSGNTQYF | TGTGCCAGCAGCTTCACTAGCGGGAATACGCAGTATTTT
TRBD2 | TRBJ2-1 | NA | TRBV7-8 | CASSPLAGAYNEQFF | TGTGCCAGCAGCCCACTAGCGGGGGCCTACAATGAGCAGTTCTTC
NA | TRBJ1-3 | NA | TRBV28 | CASSIPLGADSGNTIYF | TGTGCCAGCAGTATACCTCTAGGGGCCGACTCTGGAAACACCATATATTTT
TRBD2 | TRBJ2-3 | NA | TRBV4-1 | CASSQDSGRVPDTQYF | TGCGCCAGCAGCCAAGATAGCGGGAGGGTCCCAGATACGCAGTATTTT
NA | TRBJ2-2 | NA | TRBV7-5 | CVRSGTWNTGELFF | TGTGTCAGAAGTGGAACATGGAACACCGGGGAGCTGTTTTTT
NA | TRBJ2-1 | NA | TRBV9 | CASSNSLRSYNEQFF | TGTGCCAGCAGCAACTCGTTGAGGAGCTACAATGAGCAGTTCTTC
NA | TRBJ2-7 | NA | TRBV30 | CAWSVGGGSYEQYF | TGTGCCTGGAGTGTAGGGGGGGGAAGCTACGAGCAGTACTTC
NA | TRBJ1-2 | NA | TRBV14 | CASSDWTAGYYGYTF | TGTGCCAGCAGCGATTGGACGGCAGGGTACTATGGCTACACCTTC
NA | TRBJ2-2 | NA | TRBV9 | CASSVVGQLPLTGELFF | TGTGCCAGCAGCGTAGTAGGCCAGCTCCCCCTCACCGGGGAGCTGTTTTTT
NA | TRBJ2-3 | NA | TRBV5-1 | CASSRRDIGSDTQYF | TGCGCCAGCAGCCGGAGGGACATTGGTTCAGATACGCAGTATTTT
NA | TRBJ1-3 | NA | TRBV5-5 | CASSLEQLSGNTIYF | TGTGCCAGCAGCTTGGAACAGCTCTCTGGAAACACCATATATTTT
NA | TRBJ2-7 | NA | TRBV9 | CASSVGGSYEQYF | TGTGCCAGCAGCGTTGGCGGGTCCTACGAGCAGTACTTC
NA | TRBJ1-2 | NA | TRBV29-1 | CSAGERGYTF | TGCAGCGCAGGGGAGAGGGGCTACACCTTC
TRBD2 | TRBJ2-5 | NA | TRBV28 | CASIAGTSGRKTQYF | TGTGCCAGCATCGCCGGGACTAGCGGGAGGAAGACCCAGTACTTC
NA | TRBJ1-1 | NA | TRBV10-1 | CATQPQVNTEAFF | TGCGCCACACAGCCTCAGGTGAACACTGAAGCTTTCTTT
NA | TRBJ2-7 | once | TRBV7-3 | CASSPQAGSSYEQYF | TGTGCCAGCAGCCCTCAGGCGGGAAGCTCCTACGAGCAGTACTTC
NA | TRBJ2-7 | NA | TRBV5-1 | CASSLEVAGAYEQYF | TGCGCCAGCAGCTTGGAGGTGGCAGGCGCCTACGAGCAGTACTTC
NA | TRBJ1-2 | many | TRBV21-1 | CASSNSGTATMGYTF | TGTGCCAGCAGCAATTCCGGGACAGCTACTATGGGCTACACCTTC